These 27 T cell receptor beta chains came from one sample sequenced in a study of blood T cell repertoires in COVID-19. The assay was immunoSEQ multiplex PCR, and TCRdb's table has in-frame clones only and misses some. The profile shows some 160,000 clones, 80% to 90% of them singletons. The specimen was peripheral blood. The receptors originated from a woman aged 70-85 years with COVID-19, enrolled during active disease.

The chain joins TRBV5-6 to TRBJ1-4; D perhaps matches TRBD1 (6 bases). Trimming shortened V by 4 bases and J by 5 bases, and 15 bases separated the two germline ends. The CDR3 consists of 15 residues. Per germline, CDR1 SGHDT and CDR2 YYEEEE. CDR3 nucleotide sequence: TGTGCCAGCAGCGGCCGGACAGCGAGAAATGAAAAACTGTTTTTT. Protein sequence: CASSGRTARNEKLFF.

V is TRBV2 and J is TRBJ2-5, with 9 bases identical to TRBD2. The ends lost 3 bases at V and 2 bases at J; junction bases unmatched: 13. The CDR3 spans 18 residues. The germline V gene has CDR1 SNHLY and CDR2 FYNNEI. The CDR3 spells CASSDDGTSFYLQETQYF. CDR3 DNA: TGTGCCAGCAGTGACGACGGGACTAGCTTTTACCTACAAGAGACCCAGTACTTC. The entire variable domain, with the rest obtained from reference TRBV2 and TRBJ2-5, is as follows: EPEVTQTPSHQVTQMGQEVILRCVPISNHLYFYWYRQILGQKVEFLVSFYNNEISEKSEIFDDQFSVERPDGSNFTLKIRSTKLEDSAMYFCASSDDGTSFYLQETQYFGPGTRLLVL.

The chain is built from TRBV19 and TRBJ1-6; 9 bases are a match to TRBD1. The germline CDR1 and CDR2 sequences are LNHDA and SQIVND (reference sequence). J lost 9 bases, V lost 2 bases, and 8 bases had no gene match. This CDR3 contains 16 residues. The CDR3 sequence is CASSIPGQGGLSPLHF. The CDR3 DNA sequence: TGTGCCAGTAGTATACCGGGACAGGGAGGGCTTTCACCCCTCCACTTT.

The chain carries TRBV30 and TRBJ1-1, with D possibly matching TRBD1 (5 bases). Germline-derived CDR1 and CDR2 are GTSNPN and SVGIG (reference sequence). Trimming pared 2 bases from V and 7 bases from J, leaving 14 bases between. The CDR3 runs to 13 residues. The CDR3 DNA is TGTGCCTGGAGTCCCCACAGTAGGGGTGAAGCTTTCTTT. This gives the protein CAWSPHSRGEAFF.

The CDR3 protein is CASSFPDRGNQPQHF. The DNA of the CDR3 is TGTGCCAGCAGTTTTCCTGACAGGGGCAATCAGCCCCAGCATTTT. This chain connects TRBV6-6 to TRBJ1-5, with 7 positions matching TRBD1. CDR1 is MNHNY, CDR2 SVGAGI, per germline (reference sequence). This CDR3 region has 15 residues. The V and J ends lost 4 bases and 2 bases, in that order; junction bases with no gene match: 5.

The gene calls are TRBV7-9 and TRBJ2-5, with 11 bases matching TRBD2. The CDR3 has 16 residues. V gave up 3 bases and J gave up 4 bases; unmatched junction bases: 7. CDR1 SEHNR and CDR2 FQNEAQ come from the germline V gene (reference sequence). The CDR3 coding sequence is TGTGCCAGCAGCTTTACCATCGGACTAGCGGGAGAGACCCAGTACTTC. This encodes CASSFTIGLAGETQYF.

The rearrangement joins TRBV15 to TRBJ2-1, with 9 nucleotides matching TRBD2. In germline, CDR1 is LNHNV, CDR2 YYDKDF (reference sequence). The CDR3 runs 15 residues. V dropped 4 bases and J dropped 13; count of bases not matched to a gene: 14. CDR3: CATSTSLPRGGVQFF. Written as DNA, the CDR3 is TGTGCCACCAGCACCAGTCTTCCTCGCGGGGGGGTACAGTTCTTC.

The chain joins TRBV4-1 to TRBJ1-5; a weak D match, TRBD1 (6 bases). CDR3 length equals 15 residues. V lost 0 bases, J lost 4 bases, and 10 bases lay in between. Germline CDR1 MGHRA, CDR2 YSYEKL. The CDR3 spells CASSQDGQPNQPQHF. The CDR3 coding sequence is TGCGCCAGCAGCCAAGATGGACAGCCGAATCAGCCCCAGCATTTT.

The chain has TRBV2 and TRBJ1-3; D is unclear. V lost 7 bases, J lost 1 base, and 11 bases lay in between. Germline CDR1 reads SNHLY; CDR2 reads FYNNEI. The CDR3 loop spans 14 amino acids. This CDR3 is CASKAFESGNTIYF. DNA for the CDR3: TGTGCCAGCAAAGCTTTCGAGTCTGGAAACACCATATATTTT.

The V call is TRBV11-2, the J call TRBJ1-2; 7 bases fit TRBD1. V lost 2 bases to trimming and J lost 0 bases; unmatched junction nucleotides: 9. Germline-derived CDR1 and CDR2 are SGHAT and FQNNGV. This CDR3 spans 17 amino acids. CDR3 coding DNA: TGTGCCAGCAGCTTATCGGTTCAGGGGGAAACTAACTATGGCTACACCTTC. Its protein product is CASSLSVQGETNYGYTF. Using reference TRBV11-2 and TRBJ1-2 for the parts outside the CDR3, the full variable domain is EAGVAQSPRYKIIEKRQSVAFWCNPISGHATLYWYQQILGQGPKLLIQFQNNGVVDDSQLPKDRFSAERLKGVDSTLKIQPAKLEDSAVYLCASSLSVQGETNYGYTFGSGTRLTVV.

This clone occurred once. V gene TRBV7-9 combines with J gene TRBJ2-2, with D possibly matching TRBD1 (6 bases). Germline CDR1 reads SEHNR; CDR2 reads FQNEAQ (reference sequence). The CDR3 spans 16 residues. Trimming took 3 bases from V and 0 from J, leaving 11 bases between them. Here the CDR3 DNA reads TGTGCCAGCAGCTTCCCGACAGGTTCGAACACCGGGGAGCTGTTTTTT. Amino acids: CASSFPTGSNTGELFF.

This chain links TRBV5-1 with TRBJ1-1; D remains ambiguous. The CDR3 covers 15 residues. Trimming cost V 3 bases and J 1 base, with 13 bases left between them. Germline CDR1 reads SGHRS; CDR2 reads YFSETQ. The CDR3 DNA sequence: TGCGCCAGCAGCTACATTGGTGCCGAGAACACTGAAGCTTTCTTT. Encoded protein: CASSYIGAENTEAFF.

The CDR3 sequence is CACGQSSNYGYTF. For the CDR3, the DNA is TGTGCCTGCGGACAATCGAGTAACTATGGCTACACCTTC. This chain uses TRBV30 with TRBJ1-2; D perhaps matches TRBD1 (5 bases). The CDR3 length is 13 residues. The V and J ends lost 6 bases and 1 base respectively, with 12 bases between them. The germline CDR1 and CDR2 sequences are GTSNPN and SVGIG (reference sequence).

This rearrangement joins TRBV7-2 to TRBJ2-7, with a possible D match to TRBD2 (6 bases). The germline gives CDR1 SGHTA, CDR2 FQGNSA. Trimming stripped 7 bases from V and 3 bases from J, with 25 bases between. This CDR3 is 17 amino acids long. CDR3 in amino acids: CASNSPRETSGRYEQYF. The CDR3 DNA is TGTGCCAGCAACTCTCCGCGGGAAACCTCAGGCCGCTACGAGCAGTACTTC.

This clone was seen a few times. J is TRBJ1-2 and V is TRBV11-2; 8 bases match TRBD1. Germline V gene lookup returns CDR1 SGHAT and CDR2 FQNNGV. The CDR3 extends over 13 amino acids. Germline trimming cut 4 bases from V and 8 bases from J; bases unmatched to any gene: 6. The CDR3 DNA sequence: TGTGCCAGCAGCTCCCAGACAGGGGAAGGCTACACCTTC. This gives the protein CASSSQTGEGYTF.

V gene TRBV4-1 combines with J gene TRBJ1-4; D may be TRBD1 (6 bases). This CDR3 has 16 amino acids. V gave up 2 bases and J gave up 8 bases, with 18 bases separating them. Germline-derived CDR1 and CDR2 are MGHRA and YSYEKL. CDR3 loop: CASSQPSNRVGEKLFF. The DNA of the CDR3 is TGCGCCAGCAGCCAACCGAGTAACAGGGTAGGAGAAAAACTGTTTTTT.

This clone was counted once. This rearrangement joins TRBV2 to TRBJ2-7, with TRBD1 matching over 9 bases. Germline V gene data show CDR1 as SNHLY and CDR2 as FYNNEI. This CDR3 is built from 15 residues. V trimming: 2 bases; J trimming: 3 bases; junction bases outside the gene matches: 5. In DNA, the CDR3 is TGTGCCAGCAGTGAATCGGGACAGGGTTTCTACGAGCAGTACTTC. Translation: CASSESGQGFYEQYF.

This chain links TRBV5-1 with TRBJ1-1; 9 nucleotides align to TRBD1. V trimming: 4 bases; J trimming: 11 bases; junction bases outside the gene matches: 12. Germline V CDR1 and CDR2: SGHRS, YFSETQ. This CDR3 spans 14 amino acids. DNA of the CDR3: TGCGCCAGCAGCATACAGGGGGCGCTTAGTGACGCTTTCTTT. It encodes CASSIQGALSDAFF.

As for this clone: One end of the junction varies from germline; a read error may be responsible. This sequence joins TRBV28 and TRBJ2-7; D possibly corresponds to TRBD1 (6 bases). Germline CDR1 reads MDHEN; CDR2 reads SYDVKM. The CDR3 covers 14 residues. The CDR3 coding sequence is TGTGCCAGCAGCTTATCAGGGGATCAATACGAGCAGTACTTC. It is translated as CASSLSGDQYEQYF. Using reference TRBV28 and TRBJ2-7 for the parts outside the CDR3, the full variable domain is DVKVTQSSRYLVKRTGEKVFLECVQDMDHENMFWYRQDPGLGLRLIYFSYDVKMKEKGDIPEGYSVSREKKERFSLILESASTNQTSMYLCASSLSGDQYEQYFGPGTRLTVT.

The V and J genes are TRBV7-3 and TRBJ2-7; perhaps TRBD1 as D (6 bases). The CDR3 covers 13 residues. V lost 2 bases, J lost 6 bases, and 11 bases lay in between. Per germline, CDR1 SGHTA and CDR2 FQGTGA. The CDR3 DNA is TGTGCCAGCAGCTTAGGAAGGGGGAGCGAGCAGTACTTC. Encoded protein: CASSLGRGSEQYF.

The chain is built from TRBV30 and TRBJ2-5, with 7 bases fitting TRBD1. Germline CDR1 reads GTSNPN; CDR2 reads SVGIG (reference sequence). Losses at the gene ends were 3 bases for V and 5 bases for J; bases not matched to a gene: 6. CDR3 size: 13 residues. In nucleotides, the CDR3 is TGTGCCTGGAGGAAAAGGGGGCTCGAGACCCAGTACTTC. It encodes CAWRKRGLETQYF.

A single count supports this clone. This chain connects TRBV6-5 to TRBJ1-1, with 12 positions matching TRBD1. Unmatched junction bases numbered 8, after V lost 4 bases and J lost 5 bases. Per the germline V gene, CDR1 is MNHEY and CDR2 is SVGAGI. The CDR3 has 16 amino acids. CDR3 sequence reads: CASSSGGQGARTEAFF. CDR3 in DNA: TGTGCCAGCAGTTCTGGGGGACAGGGGGCGCGGACTGAAGCTTTCTTT.

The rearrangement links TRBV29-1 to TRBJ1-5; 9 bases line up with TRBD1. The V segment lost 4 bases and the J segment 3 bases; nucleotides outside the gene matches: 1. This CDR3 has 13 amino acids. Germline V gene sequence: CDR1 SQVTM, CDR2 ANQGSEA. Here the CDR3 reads CSVGDRANQPQHF. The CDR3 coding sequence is TGCAGCGTTGGGGACAGGGCCAATCAGCCCCAGCATTTT.

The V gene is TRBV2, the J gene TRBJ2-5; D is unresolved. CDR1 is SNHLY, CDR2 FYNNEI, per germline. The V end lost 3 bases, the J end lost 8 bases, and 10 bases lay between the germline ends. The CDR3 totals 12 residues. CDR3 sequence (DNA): TGTGCCAGCAGTGACTCAGCAGGCACCCAGTACTTC. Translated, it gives CASSDSAGTQYF.

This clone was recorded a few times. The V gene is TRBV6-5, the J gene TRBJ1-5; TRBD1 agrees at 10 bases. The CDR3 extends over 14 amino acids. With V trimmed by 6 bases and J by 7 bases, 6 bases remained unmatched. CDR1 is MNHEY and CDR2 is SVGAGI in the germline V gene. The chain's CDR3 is CASRGTGEGQPQHF. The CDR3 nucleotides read TGTGCCAGCAGGGGGACAGGGGAAGGCCAGCCCCAGCATTTT.

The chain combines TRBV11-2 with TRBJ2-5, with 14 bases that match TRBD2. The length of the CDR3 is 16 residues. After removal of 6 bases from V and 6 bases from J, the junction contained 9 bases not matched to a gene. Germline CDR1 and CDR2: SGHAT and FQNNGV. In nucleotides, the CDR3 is TGTGCCAGCAGACTGGGACTAGCGGGGGTGGGAAAGACCCAGTACTTC. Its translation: CASRLGLAGVGKTQYF. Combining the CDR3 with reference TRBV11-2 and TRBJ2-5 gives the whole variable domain EAGVAQSPRYKIIEKRQSVAFWCNPISGHATLYWYQQILGQGPKLLIQFQNNGVVDDSQLPKDRFSAERLKGVDSTLKIQPAKLEDSAVYLCASRLGLAGVGKTQYFGPGTRLLVL.

This CDR3 is CASRRDRGLTDTQYF. The CDR3 DNA reads as TGTGCCAGCAGGCGGGACAGGGGGCTCACAGATACGCAGTATTTT. The gene calls are TRBV6-5 and TRBJ2-3, with 12 bases that match TRBD1. V trimming: 6 bases; J trimming: 2 bases; junction bases outside the gene matches: 3. CDR3 length: 15 residues. Per the germline V gene, CDR1 is MNHEY and CDR2 is SVGAGI.